The source of this T cell receptor beta chain is a study of blood T cell repertoires in COVID-19. Original processing notes: Nucleated cell counts were estimated from reference gene primer amplification. The assay was immunoSEQ multiplex PCR, and TCRdb's table has in-frame clones only and misses some. V, J and clone size reflect that table, while D and trimming were determined from the DNA. The table records 250,000 or so clones, 86% of them present only once. Germline V CDR1 and CDR2: MRHNA, SNTAGT. This CDR3 has 15 residues. V was trimmed by 2 bases and J by 0 bases, leaving 8 bases between them. Input material: peripheral blood. The rearrangement uses TRBV6-4 and TRBJ2-1; no clear D. The origin of this receptor is a man older than 75 with acute or convalescent COVID-19. The CDR3 nucleotides read TGTGCCAGCAGTGACGCCCCGAGCTCCTACAATGAGCAGTTCTTC. It specifies CASSDAPSSYNEQFF.